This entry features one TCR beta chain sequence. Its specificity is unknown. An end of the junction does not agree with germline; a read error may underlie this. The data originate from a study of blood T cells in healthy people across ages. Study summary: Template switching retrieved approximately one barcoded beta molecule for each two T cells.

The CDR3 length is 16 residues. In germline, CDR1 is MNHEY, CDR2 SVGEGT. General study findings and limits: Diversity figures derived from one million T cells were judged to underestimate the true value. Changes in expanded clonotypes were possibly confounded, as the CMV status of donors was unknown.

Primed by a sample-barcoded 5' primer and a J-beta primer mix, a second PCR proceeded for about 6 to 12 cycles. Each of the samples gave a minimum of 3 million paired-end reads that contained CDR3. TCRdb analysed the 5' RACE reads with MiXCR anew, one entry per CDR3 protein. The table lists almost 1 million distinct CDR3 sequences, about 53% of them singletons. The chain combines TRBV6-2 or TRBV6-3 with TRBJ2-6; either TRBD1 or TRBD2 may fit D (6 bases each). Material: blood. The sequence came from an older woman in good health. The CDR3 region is CASSYGGRHGANVVTF. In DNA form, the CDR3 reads TGTGCCAGCAGTTACGGGGGGCGCCATGGGGCCAACGTCGTGACTTTC.